Each of the 28 T cell receptor beta chains below was sequenced from the same sample in a study of blood T cell repertoires in COVID-19. Sequencing was performed with immunoSEQ multiplex PCR; in TCRdb, only in-frame clones are kept and a portion is missing. The sample gives around 300,000 clones, roughly 86% of which show up once; under 2.5% is in the top ten. Sequenced sample: PBMCs or T cells enriched from blood (not recorded which). These TCRs come from a woman aged 55-75 years who had recovered from COVID-19.

This clone showed up just once. The chain is built from TRBV6-5 and TRBJ2-5; perhaps TRBD2 as D (5 bases). Per the germline V gene, CDR1 is MNHEY and CDR2 is SVGAGI. V dropped 6 bases and J dropped 5 bases, with 10 bases sitting between them. This CDR3 has 12 residues. CDR3 region: CASRNRRETQYF. The CDR3 DNA sequence: TGTGCCAGCAGAAACCGGAGGGAGACCCAGTACTTC.

V is TRBV7-9 and J is TRBJ1-4; D not certain. The germline gives CDR1 SEHNR, CDR2 FQNEAQ (reference sequence). Trimming took 7 bases from V and 8 from J, leaving 11 bases between them. CDR3 length: 12 residues. The CDR3, as DNA: TGTGCCAGCACCCTCGTCGAGGAAAAACTGTTTTTT. Its protein is CASTLVEEKLFF.

V usage is TRBV28 and J usage is TRBJ2-7, with TRBD2 matching over 8 bases. CDR1 is MDHEN and CDR2 is SYDVKM in the germline V gene. V was clipped by 5 bases and J by 1 base; unmatched bases: 7. The CDR3 spans 15 residues. CDR3 amino acids: CASSPTSGGSYEQYF. CDR3 sequence (DNA): TGTGCCAGCAGTCCGACAAGCGGGGGATCCTACGAGCAGTACTTC.

The chain joins TRBV19 to TRBJ1-6, with 7 nucleotides matching TRBD1. After removal of 6 bases from V and 0 bases from J, the junction contained 8 bases not matched to a gene. From germline, CDR1 is LNHDA and CDR2 SQIVND (reference sequence). The CDR3 runs 17 residues. CDR3 loop: CASRPYRGSSYNSPLHF. In DNA form, the CDR3 reads TGTGCCAGTAGGCCCTACAGGGGTTCCTCCTATAATTCACCCCTCCACTTT.

This sequence joins TRBV18 and TRBJ1-2; tentative D call: TRBD1 (5 bases). Per the germline V gene, CDR1 is KGHSH and CDR2 is LQKENI. With 3 bases removed from V and 2 bases from J, the gap between germline ends came to 16 bases. The CDR3 runs 16 residues. In DNA, the CDR3 is TGTGCCAGCTCACCGCCCCGGGGGGTTGGCAACTATGGCTACACCTTC. This gives the protein CASSPPRGVGNYGYTF.

This clone turned up a few times. The chain employs TRBV28 and TRBJ2-3, with 12 positions matching TRBD2. Germline V gene lookup returns CDR1 MDHEN and CDR2 SYDVKM. V lost 10 bases, J lost 5 bases, and 19 bases stayed unmatched. The CDR3 consists of 18 residues. The CDR3 here is CATLSPVRLAGVGDTQYF. CDR3 nucleotide sequence: TGTGCCACCCTAAGCCCCGTTAGACTAGCGGGAGTTGGAGATACGCAGTATTTT.

This clone was detected a few times. Other DNA sequences from this sample encode an identical CDR3 as well. J is TRBJ2-1 and V is TRBV24-1, with 8 nucleotides matching TRBD2. CDR1 and CDR2 (germline): KGHDR, SFDVKD. The CDR3 contains 15 residues. V lost 1 base to trimming and J lost 7 bases; unmatched junction nucleotides: 5. CDR3 coding DNA: TGTGCCACCAGTGATTTAAGCGGGAGTAAAAATGAGCAGTTCTTC. This codes for CATSDLSGSKNEQFF.

V and J are TRBV7-9 and TRBJ2-5; tentative D call: TRBD1 (6 bases). Germline lookup yields CDR1 SEHNR and CDR2 FQNEAQ (reference sequence). The V end was cut by 2 bases, the J end by 3 bases, with 13 bases between. The CDR3 is 15 residues long. The DNA of the CDR3 is TGTGCCAGCAGCTTAATATGGGGGCGAGAAGAGACCCAGTACTTC. Translated: CASSLIWGREETQYF.

This chain connects TRBV2 to TRBJ2-2, with D perhaps TRBD1 (5 bases). CDR3 size: 16 residues. Germline loops: CDR1 SNHLY, CDR2 FYNNEI. V gave up 4 bases and J gave up 4 bases, with 16 bases separating them. CDR3 in amino acids: CASSVKAPRGTGELFF. CDR3 DNA: TGTGCCAGCAGTGTTAAAGCGCCTAGGGGCACCGGGGAGCTGTTTTTT.

In its sample, this clone was seen once. The chain has TRBV9 and TRBJ1-1, with D hard to call. This CDR3 contains 14 residues. The germline V gene encodes CDR1 SGDLS and CDR2 YYNGEE. V dropped 4 bases and J dropped 1 base, with 11 bases sitting between them. CDR3 loop: CASSPSPQNTEAFF. The CDR3 nucleotides are TGTGCCAGCAGCCCCTCCCCACAGAACACTGAAGCTTTCTTT.

The chain recombines TRBV29-1 with TRBJ1-2; D remains ambiguous. This CDR3 has 13 residues. Germline V gene lookup returns CDR1 SQVTM and CDR2 ANQGSEA. V shed 8 bases and J shed 8 bases, with 21 bases lying between them. The chain's CDR3 is CSIFVRSKSGYTF. CDR3 nucleotides: TGCAGCATCTTCGTCCGGAGTAAGTCAGGCTACACCTTC. Using reference TRBV29-1 and TRBJ1-2 for the parts outside the CDR3, the full variable domain is SAVISQKPSRDICQRGTSLTIQCQVDSQVTMMFWYRQQPGQSLTLIATANQGSEATYESGFVIDKFPISRPNLTFSTLTVSNMSPEDSSIYLCSIFVRSKSGYTFGSGTRLTVV.

The chain links TRBV3-1 (or the pseudogene TRBV3-2) to TRBJ1-2, with D possibly being TRBD1 (6 bases). Per germline, CDR1 LGHDT and CDR2 YNNKEL (reference sequence). This CDR3 spans 14 amino acids. Trimming left V 4 bases short and J 7 bases short, with 16 bases between. This CDR3 reads CASSPGAGGGGYTF. The CDR3 DNA reads as TGTGCCAGCAGCCCAGGGGCGGGTGGAGGTGGCTACACCTTC.

DNA for the CDR3: TGTGCCAGCTCACGTACCAGCGCAACTAATGAAAAACTGTTTTTT. This gives the protein CASSRTSATNEKLFF. The chain has TRBV18 and TRBJ1-4; D gene unclear. The CDR3 extends over 15 amino acids. CDR1 KGHSH and CDR2 LQKENI come from the germline V gene. Trimming removed 4 bases at V and 0 bases at J, with 9 bases between.

V gene TRBV7-3 combines with J gene TRBJ1-1; possibly TRBD1 for D (5 bases). This CDR3 has 13 residues. Germline V lookup: CDR1 SGHTA, CDR2 FQGTGA. Between the trimmed V and J ends, which lost 5 bases and 1 base, there was a span of 8 bases. The CDR3 DNA sequence: TGTGCCAGCAGCAAGGGGCCGAACACTGAAGCTTTCTTT. As protein: CASSKGPNTEAFF.

The V gene is TRBV3-1 (or the pseudogene TRBV3-2), the J gene TRBJ1-2; D is unclear. Germline CDR1 and CDR2: LGHDT and YNNKEL (reference sequence). The V gene lost 0 bases and the J gene lost 8 bases, with 13 bases spanning the gap. The length of the CDR3 is 14 residues. The CDR3 is CASSQDLEAGGYTF. The CDR3 DNA sequence: TGTGCCAGCAGCCAAGATCTTGAGGCGGGGGGCTACACCTTC.

In its sample, this clone was seen once. The chain uses TRBV25-1 and TRBJ1-2; TRBD1 agrees at 8 bases. The V gene end was trimmed by 8 bases and the J gene end by 8 bases; junction bases not matched to a gene: 10. The CDR3 extends over 13 amino acids. Looked up from germline, CDR1 is MGHDK and CDR2 is SYGVNS. The DNA for the CDR3 is TGTGCCAGCCTTCCCGGACAGGGTGAAGGCTACACCTTC. Protein: CASLPGQGEGYTF.

The chain recombines TRBV2 with TRBJ2-2, with a tentative D call TRBD1 (5 bases). CDR1 SNHLY and CDR2 FYNNEI come from the germline V gene. This CDR3 is 12 amino acids long. V lost 6 bases, J lost 9 bases, and 11 bases lay in between. CDR3 nucleotides: TGTGCCAGCAGCCTAAACAGGCGGGAGCTGTTTTTT. Translated: CASSLNRRELFF.

The V gene is TRBV6-5, the J gene TRBJ1-5; TRBD1 is a possible D gene (5 bases). The germline V and J ends were trimmed by 6 bases and 2 bases, with 11 bases remaining between them. CDR1 and CDR2 from the germline V gene are MNHEY and SVGAGI. The CDR3 length is 14 residues. DNA of the CDR3: TGTGCCAGCAGCCCCGGGACTGGCAATCAGCCCCAGCATTTT. Translation gives CASSPGTGNQPQHF.

The chain links TRBV19 to TRBJ2-2; 7 nucleotides agree with TRBD2. The CDR3 runs 15 residues. The germline V gene has CDR1 LNHDA and CDR2 SQIVND (reference sequence). Unmatched junction bases numbered 3, after V lost 4 bases and J lost 1 base. The CDR3 loop reads CASSTGTMNTGELFF. CDR3 bases: TGTGCCAGTAGTACCGGGACTATGAACACCGGGGAGCTGTTTTTT. The full variable domain, its missing parts supplied by reference TRBV19 and TRBJ2-2, is DGGITQSPKYLFRKEGQNVTLSCEQNLNHDAMYWYRQDPGQGLRLIYYSQIVNDFQKGDIAEGYSVSREKKESFPLTVTSAQKNPTAFYLCASSTGTMNTGELFFGEGSRLTVL.

V gene TRBV19 combines with J gene TRBJ1-1, with D possibly being TRBD1 (5 bases). Per germline, CDR1 LNHDA and CDR2 SQIVND (reference sequence). CDR3 length: 12 residues. Deletions cut 4 bases from V and 4 bases from J, with 7 bases between. CDR3 DNA sequence: TGTGCCAGTAGTACCCAGGGCACTGAAGCTTTCTTT. Translation: CASSTQGTEAFF.

V and J are TRBV4-2 and TRBJ2-7; tentative D call: TRBD2 (6 bases). This CDR3 comprises 17 residues. Germline CDR1 is LGHNA and CDR2 is YNFKEQ. Deletions cut 0 bases from V and 3 bases from J, with 18 bases between. The CDR3 is CASSQDLAGRDFYEQYF. CDR3 bases: TGTGCCAGCAGCCAAGACCTGGCGGGGCGGGACTTCTACGAGCAGTACTTC.

The chain recombines TRBV18 with TRBJ2-1, with 8 bases matching TRBD2. Germline V gives CDR1 KGHSH, CDR2 LQKENI. The V and J ends lost 0 bases and 6 bases, in that order; junction bases with no gene match: 4. This CDR3 comprises 15 residues. For the CDR3, the DNA is TGTGCCAGCTCACCACCGCGAGCGGGAGTCAATGAGCAGTTCTTC. Protein sequence: CASSPPRAGVNEQFF.

V is TRBV5-1 and J is TRBJ2-7, with 9 bases matching TRBD2. The CDR3 sequence is 16 residues long. V lost 3 bases and J lost 0; bases outside the gene matches: 7. Germline CDR1 is SGHRS and CDR2 is YFSETQ. In DNA form, the CDR3 reads TGCGCCAGCAGCTCTCTCACTAGCGGGTCCTCCTACGAGCAGTACTTC. This translates into CASSSLTSGSSYEQYF. Using reference TRBV5-1 and TRBJ2-7 for the parts outside the CDR3, the full variable domain is KAGVTQTPRYLIKTRGQQVTLSCSPISGHRSVSWYQQTPGQGLQFLFEYFSETQRNKGNFPGRFSGRQFSNSRSEMNVSTLELGDSALYLCASSSLTSGSSYEQYFGPGTRLTVT.

This clone came up a few times. The gene calls are TRBV7-3 and TRBJ2-1, with a tentative D call TRBD2 (5 bases). Germline assignment: CDR1 SGHTA and CDR2 FQGTGA. V was clipped by 2 bases and J by 5 bases, with 7 bases between them. The CDR3 loop spans 13 amino acids. The CDR3 loop is CASSLWENNEQFF. In nucleotides, the CDR3 is TGTGCCAGCAGCTTATGGGAGAACAATGAGCAGTTCTTC.

The chain employs TRBV6-5 and TRBJ1-4; 8 bases agree with TRBD1. V trimming: 6 bases; J trimming: 7 bases; junction bases outside the gene matches: 10. The CDR3 covers 15 residues. Germline V gene data show CDR1 as MNHEY and CDR2 as SVGAGI. The CDR3 coding sequence is TGTGCCAGCAGAATCGCAGGGGGCGTCGGTGAAAAACTGTTTTTT. It codes for CASRIAGGVGEKLFF.

CDR3 amino acids: CASSYAWALNTEAFF. CDR3 in DNA: TGTGCCAGCAGTTACGCGTGGGCGTTGAACACTGAAGCTTTCTTT. The chain couples TRBV6-5 to TRBJ1-1, with D uncertain. V was trimmed by 2 bases and J by 0 bases, leaving 10 bases between them. The CDR3 loop spans 15 amino acids. The germline V gene encodes CDR1 MNHEY and CDR2 SVGAGI.

The chain employs TRBV13 and TRBJ1-6; D might be TRBD1 (5 bases). The CDR3 is made up of 16 amino acids. V was pared by 2 bases and J by 2 bases, with 10 bases between. CDR1 is PRHDT, CDR2 FYEKMQ, per germline (reference sequence). The CDR3, as DNA: TGTGCCAGCAGCTTACGGGGGGGTACCTATAATTCACCCCTCCACTTT. This gives the protein CASSLRGGTYNSPLHF.

The chain uses TRBV3-1 (or the pseudogene TRBV3-2) and TRBJ2-7; 9 bases match TRBD2. Germline CDR1 and CDR2: LGHDT and YNNKEL (reference sequence). The CDR3 is 17 residues long. J gave up 2 bases and V 0 bases, and 8 bases lay outside the gene matches. CDR3 sequence (DNA): TGTGCCAGCAGCCAAGAGTTTTTCGGGACTAGCCCCTACGAGCAGTACTTC. Encoded protein: CASSQEFFGTSPYEQYF.